One T cell receptor beta chain is described in this entry. These data originate in a study of cytomegalovirus exposure and HLA in healthy donors. This PCR relied on a set of 60 Vbeta primers and 13 Jbeta primers. Method: immunoSEQ multiplex PCR; TCRdb's copy keeps in-frame clones and lacks some. Seen here are about 120,000 clones, about 9.4% observed once, and the top ten hold 6% to 7.5%. Unmatched junction bases numbered 6, after V lost 4 bases and J lost 0 bases. The CDR3 loop spans 15 amino acids. CDR1 SGHRS and CDR2 YFSETQ come from the germline V gene. The sequence was collected from a woman aged 40-49 years in good health and CMV-seropositive. V gene TRBV5-1 combines with J gene TRBJ1-1, with TRBD1 matching over 7 bases. Sample: PBMCs. The CDR3 nucleotides are TGCGCCAGCAGCAGAGACAGGGCCCTGAACACTGAAGCTTTCTTT. Its translation: CASSRDRALNTEAFF.